These T cell receptor beta chains were read from a single sample in a study of blood T cell repertoires in COVID-19. Sequencing used immunoSEQ multiplex PCR; TCRdb keeps in-frame clones, though not all of them. The sample records over 300,000 clones, 87% being singletons. The material sequenced was PBMCs or T cells enriched from blood (not recorded which). Source of these receptors: a woman aged 30 to 39 who had recovered from COVID-19. Each CDR3 is given with its conserved first and last residue. The D gene is left open where the match is weak. Only part of the rows carry a size: once, few, many, or a class if the clone is expanded.

v_gene	abundance	d_gene	j_gene	CDR3nt	CDR3aa
TRBV27	.	TRBD1	TRBJ2-7	TGTGCCAGCAGTTTATTGGGACAGGGGGCTTCCTACGAGCAGTACTTC	CASSLLGQGASYEQYF
TRBV30	.	.	TRBJ1-1	TGTGCCTGGAGGCCCACAGGTAACACTGAAGCTTTCTTT	CAWRPTGNTEAFF
TRBV3-1/TRBV3-2	.	.	TRBJ1-1	TGTGCCAGCAGCCAAGATTTGGGCAGAGTTGAAGCTTTCTTT	CASSQDLGRVEAFF
TRBV5-6	.	TRBD1	TRBJ2-1	TGTGCCAGCAGCATGACTGGTCAGGGGGCCGATGAGCAGTTCTTC	CASSMTGQGADEQFF
TRBV7-2	.	TRBD2	TRBJ2-3	TGTGCCAGCAGCTCCCGACTAGCGGGGGTTACAGATACGCAGTATTTT	CASSSRLAGVTDTQYF
TRBV19	.	.	TRBJ1-1	TGTGCCAGTAGTATAGTCCTTCCCACTGAAGCTTTCTTT	CASSIVLPTEAFF
TRBV30	.	.	TRBJ1-2	TGTGCCTGGAGTTGGTCAGGGCCTGGCTATGGCTACACCTTC	CAWSWSGPGYGYTF
TRBV6-2/TRBV6-3	.	TRBD1	TRBJ1-5	TGTGCCAGCAGTTACTCGTTCCGGGACAGGGGTTACAATCAGCCCCAGCATTTT	CASSYSFRDRGYNQPQHF
TRBV6-2/TRBV6-3	.	TRBD2	TRBJ2-5	TGTGCCAGCAGTCCGGGGGGTCGCTTGGAGACCCAGTACTTC	CASSPGGRLETQYF
TRBV19	.	.	TRBJ1-1	TGTGCCAGTAGGGCCTTGAAATGGACTGTGAACACTGAAGCTTTCTTT	CASRALKWTVNTEAFF
TRBV25-1	.	TRBD1	TRBJ2-3	TGTGCCAGCAGTGAGGCGGCAGGGGGATACACAGATACGCAGTATTTT	CASSEAAGGYTDTQYF
TRBV7-6	.	.	TRBJ2-7	TGTGCCAGCAGCTTAGGGGAGGGGGGGGCCGAGCAGTACTTC	CASSLGEGGAEQYF
TRBV30	once	.	TRBJ1-2	TGTGCCTGGAAAGAGCTGACAGTCCACACCTTC	CAWKELTVHTF
TRBV9	.	.	TRBJ1-2	TGTGCCAGCAGCGCCGGGGTCCGGGATGGCTACACCTTC	CASSAGVRDGYTF
TRBV6-5	.	.	TRBJ1-5	TGTGCCAGCAGTTACGGGTCAGGGCGAGATCAGCCCCAGCATTTT	CASSYGSGRDQPQHF
TRBV6-5	.	TRBD1	TRBJ1-1	TGTGCCAGCAGCCACAGGGGGCGGAACACTGAAGCTTTCTTT	CASSHRGRNTEAFF
TRBV2	.	.	TRBJ2-7	TGTGCCAGCAAAAGGGACACTTACGAGCAGTACTTC	CASKRDTYEQYF
TRBV19	.	.	TRBJ1-2	TGTGCCAGTAGTATCCTCACAGGAAATGGCTACACCTTC	CASSILTGNGYTF
TRBV4-3	once	TRBD1	TRBJ1-1	TGCGCCAGCAGCCCCCGTGGGACAGACACTGAAGCTTTCTTT	CASSPRGTDTEAFF
TRBV19	.	.	TRBJ1-3	TGTGCCAGTAGTATAGAGGGGGCGCATGGAAACACCATATATTTT	CASSIEGAHGNTIYF
TRBV5-1	few	TRBD1	TRBJ1-3	TGCGCCAGCAGCTTGGGCGACAGGGTTGGAAACACCATATATTTT	CASSLGDRVGNTIYF
TRBV19	.	.	TRBJ2-1	TGTGCCAGTAGTATAGTTGGGGGCGGTTACAATGAGCAGTTCTTC	CASSIVGGGYNEQFF
TRBV5-4	.	.	TRBJ1-4	TGTGCCAGCAGGCGCGACAGCGATAATGAAAAACTGTTTTTT	CASRRDSDNEKLFF
TRBV18	.	TRBD2	TRBJ2-5	TGTGCCAGCTCACTCCTAGCGGGGGAAGAGACCCAGTACTTC	CASSLLAGEETQYF
TRBV30	.	TRBD1	TRBJ2-7	TGTGCCTGGAACCGGGACAGGAGCTCCTACGAGCAGTACTTC	CAWNRDRSSYEQYF
TRBV7-9	.	TRBD1	TRBJ1-6	TGTGCCAGCAGCTTAGGACAGGGTAGTTCACCCCTCCACTTT	CASSLGQGSSPLHF
TRBV12-3/TRBV12-4	.	.	TRBJ1-5	TGTGCCAGCAGACTCCCAGGGCTAGGGCCCCAGCATTTT	CASRLPGLGPQHF
TRBV6-1	.	.	TRBJ1-5	TGTGCCAGCAGTGAAATGGCCTTTGGGCCCCAGCATTTT	CASSEMAFGPQHF
TRBV6-6	few	TRBD1	TRBJ1-2	TGTGCCAGCAGTTGGGACAGTGAGATTTATGGCTACACCTTC	CASSWDSEIYGYTF
TRBV23-1	.	TRBD1	TRBJ2-4	TGCGCCAGCAGTCAAGTGGACAGGGTGGCCAAAAACATTCAGTACTTC	CASSQVDRVAKNIQYF
TRBV18	.	TRBD1	TRBJ1-6	TGTGCCAGCTCACCTTCCCACAGGGGGATGGGGTCACCCCTCCACTTT	CASSPSHRGMGSPLHF
TRBV7-2	.	TRBD2	TRBJ2-7	TGTGCCAGCAGCTCCCGGACTAGCGGTGAGCAGTACTTC	CASSSRTSGEQYF
TRBV5-8	.	.	TRBJ1-5	TGTGCCAGCGGGAGCAGGTCGGGACAGCCCCAGCATTTT	CASGSRSGQPQHF
TRBV5-1	.	TRBD1	TRBJ1-3	TGCGCCAGCAGCTGGACCTTGACAGGGACTTCGGACACCATATATTTT	CASSWTLTGTSDTIYF
TRBV6-5	once	TRBD2	TRBJ2-2	TGTGCCAGCAATACCGCGGGGGGGAACACCGGGGAGCTGTTTTTT	CASNTAGGNTGELFF
TRBV3-1/TRBV3-2	.	.	TRBJ2-5	TGTGCCAGCAGCCCCCTAGGGGGGAGGGGGATCCAAGAGACCCAGTACTTC	CASSPLGGRGIQETQYF
TRBV19	.	TRBD1	TRBJ1-2	TGTGCCAGTAGACCACAGGGGGCTTCCAATGGCTACACCTTC	CASRPQGASNGYTF
TRBV5-4	.	TRBD1	TRBJ2-4	TGTGCCAGCAGCCCCGGGACAGGGGTAACCCAAAACATTCAGTACTTC	CASSPGTGVTQNIQYF
TRBV5-1	few	TRBD1	TRBJ2-3	TGCGCCAGCAGCTTGTTTGGGGACAGGGGAATCGATACGCAGTATTTT	CASSLFGDRGIDTQYF
TRBV12-3/TRBV12-4	.	.	TRBJ1-2	TGTGCCAGCAGTTTCACAGTTAACTATGGCTACACCTTC	CASSFTVNYGYTF
TRBV4-3	.	.	TRBJ1-5	TGCGCCAGCAGCCAAGATTGGGTGTCGTCGGGGAGCAATCAGCCCCAGCATTTT	CASSQDWVSSGSNQPQHF
TRBV3-1/TRBV3-2	.	TRBD1	TRBJ1-2	TGTGCCAGCAGCCAAGGACGGCAGGGGGGAGGCTACACCTTC	CASSQGRQGGGYTF
TRBV9	.	TRBD1	TRBJ1-3	TGTGCCAGCAGCGCGCAGTGGACAGGGCAAGGAAACACCATATATTTT	CASSAQWTGQGNTIYF
TRBV15	.	TRBD1	TRBJ2-7	TGTGCCACCAGCGCATACAGGGGGCCTAAATACGAGCAGTACTTC	CATSAYRGPKYEQYF
TRBV7-9	.	.	TRBJ2-7	TGTGCCAGCAGCTTAGCCCTGGGGGCGAAGCAGTACTTC	CASSLALGAKQYF
TRBV29-1	once	TRBD2	TRBJ2-5	TGCAGCGTTTACGGACTAGCGGGGCCCCAAGAGACCCAGTACTTC	CSVYGLAGPQETQYF
TRBV18	.	TRBD1	TRBJ1-1	TGTGCCAGCTCACCAAAGGACAGGGGAAAATGGACTGAAGCTTTCTTT	CASSPKDRGKWTEAFF
TRBV7-2	.	.	TRBJ1-4	TGTGCCAGCAGCTTAAGCCCGCGGCCTAATGAAAAACTGTTTTTT	CASSLSPRPNEKLFF
TRBV30	.	TRBD2	TRBJ2-3	TGTGCCTGGATCATGGGAAAAAGCGGGGTTGGCACAGATACGCAGTATTTT	CAWIMGKSGVGTDTQYF
TRBV7-3	.	.	TRBJ1-2	TGTGCCAGCAGCCCTGGGGGAGGGCCCCTGGCAGGCTACACCTTC	CASSPGGGPLAGYTF
TRBV28	.	.	TRBJ2-7	TGTGCCAGCAAGGAGGTGGGGGCAGGACCCTACGAGCAGTACTTC	CASKEVGAGPYEQYF
TRBV6-4	.	TRBD2	TRBJ2-1	TGTGCCAGCAGTGACTCCTTCCGACCCGGGACTAGCTCAAACACCTACAATGAGCAGTTCTTC	CASSDSFRPGTSSNTYNEQFF
TRBV5-6	.	.	TRBJ2-2	TGTGCCAGCAGCGGGGGCCCACCGAACACCGGGGAGCTGTTTTTT	CASSGGPPNTGELFF
TRBV18	few	TRBD1	TRBJ2-2	TGTGCCAGCTCACCCGGGACAGGGGGCAGCGGGGAGCTGTTTTTT	CASSPGTGGSGELFF
TRBV7-2	.	TRBD2	TRBJ2-5	TGTGCCAGCAGACAAATAGCGGGCGGTGAGACCCAGTACTTC	CASRQIAGGETQYF